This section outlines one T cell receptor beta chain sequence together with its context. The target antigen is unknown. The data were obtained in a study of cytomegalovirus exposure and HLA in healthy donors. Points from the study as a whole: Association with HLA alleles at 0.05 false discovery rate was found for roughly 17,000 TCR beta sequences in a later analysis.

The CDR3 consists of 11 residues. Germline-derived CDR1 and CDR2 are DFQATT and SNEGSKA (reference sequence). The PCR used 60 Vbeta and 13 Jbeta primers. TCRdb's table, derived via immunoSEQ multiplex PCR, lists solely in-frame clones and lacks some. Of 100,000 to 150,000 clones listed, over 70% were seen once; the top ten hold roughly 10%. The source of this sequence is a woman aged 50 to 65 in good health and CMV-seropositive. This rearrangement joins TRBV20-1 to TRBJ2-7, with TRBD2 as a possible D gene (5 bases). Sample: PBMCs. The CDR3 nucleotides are TGCAGCGCTCCCGGGGTCTACGAGCAGTACTTC. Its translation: CSAPGVYEQYF.